This T cell receptor (beta chain) emerged from a study of monozygotic twins with inflammatory bowel disease (dated by TCRdb to about 2019). Background on the whole study: A total of some 30 monozygotic twin pairs were included in the full study, comprising nine German pairs (four IBD-concordant, five IBD-discordant) and 19 IBD-discordant Danish pairs. Each individual had, on average, about 151 000 unique TCRalpha sequences and 181 000 unique TCRbeta sequences available for analysis. The search for disease-associated traits relied mainly on comparing IBD patients with their genetically identical healthy co-twins within discordant pairs. The research as a whole found: Different T cell subtypes could not be distinguished in the analysis. Repertoire similarity did not differ between concordant and discordant twins, which could be due to limited statistical power. IBD patients had lower TCRbeta repertoire diversity, measured by the inverse Simpson index, than their healthy co-twins. No single strong signal or clonotype linked to IBD turned up in the results, so the idea that one exists was not supported. Differing immunosuppressive treatments among patients may have added background noise and inter-individual variability to the repertoires. Compared with healthy twins, IBD patients had fewer clonotypes in common with other individuals, a difference most pronounced in patients showing signs of disease activity.

The germline V gene (reference sequence) gives CDR1 as DFQATT and CDR2 as SNEGSKA. The CDR3 spans 13 residues, from the cysteine through the phenylalanine. The DNA is unrecorded. Libraries were made using 5' RACE. For each TCR library, approximately 3,700 ng of total RNA was used. For each sample, cDNA synthesis with SMARTScribe reverse transcriptase was split into eight separate reactions. During cDNA synthesis, template switching was used to introduce unique molecular identifiers that contained a 6-nucleotide sample barcode. Amplification of TCRalpha and TCRbeta cDNA involved two nested PCRs of 16 and 9 cycles, and each PCR was followed by bead purification. Before amplification, the cDNA was both treated with uracil DNA-glycosylase and purified with the QIAquick PCR purification kit. In the second PCR, Illumina TruSeq-compatible adapters and sample-specific barcodes were added. TapeStation and Qubit were used to check library quality and concentration, and around 5 ng of each library went into the pool. Sequencing of pooled libraries was carried out on an Illumina HiSeq2500 single-index Rapid Run using 2 x 100 bp reads and custom sequencing primers. The paper's processing steps were these. MiGEC version 1.2.6 was used for UMI-based consensus assembly to correct PCR and sequencing errors. MiXCR version 2.1.1 handled V(D)J alignment, clonotype assembly and CDR3 extraction. To normalise gene usage, clonotype sharing and MAIT/NKT TCR abundance, the top 1000, 10 000 and 20 000 clonotypes in each sample were analysed. After downsampling to 27 000 UMIs, diversity was calculated as the inverse Simpson index using the vegan R package. Paired Mann-Whitney U tests were applied to discordant twin pairs, with Benjamini-Hochberg correction for multiple testing. After the reads were reprocessed by TCRdb, one entry was made per CDR3 protein sequence, with no DNA. It is TCRdb's table, rather than the study itself, that gives the V and J calls and clone size. The table for this sample records around 97,000 distinct CDR3 sequences. Of the sample, less than 2% is held by the ten largest clones.

As regards this clonotype: What antigen it recognizes has not been identified.

From each donor, an approximately 2.5 ml peripheral blood sample was collected into PAXgene tubes and stored at -80 degrees C. Total RNA was isolated from whole blood with the PAXgene blood miRNA kit on an automated QIAcube, without T cell sorting. Peripheral blood from monozygotic twin pairs who were concordant or discordant for inflammatory bowel disease underwent deep TCRalpha and TCRbeta repertoire profiling using unique molecular barcoding. Smoking habits were recorded for all twin pairs, and individuals were classified as current, former or never smokers. The sequenced sample was blood. The sequence was obtained from a human donor with ulcerative colitis or Crohn's disease, or a healthy co-twin of an affected twin (not recorded which). The chain links TRBV20-1 with TRBJ2-1; TCRdb gives TRBD1 as the D gene, but with no DNA this cannot be confirmed. The CDR3 loop reads CSARIGQTNEQFF.